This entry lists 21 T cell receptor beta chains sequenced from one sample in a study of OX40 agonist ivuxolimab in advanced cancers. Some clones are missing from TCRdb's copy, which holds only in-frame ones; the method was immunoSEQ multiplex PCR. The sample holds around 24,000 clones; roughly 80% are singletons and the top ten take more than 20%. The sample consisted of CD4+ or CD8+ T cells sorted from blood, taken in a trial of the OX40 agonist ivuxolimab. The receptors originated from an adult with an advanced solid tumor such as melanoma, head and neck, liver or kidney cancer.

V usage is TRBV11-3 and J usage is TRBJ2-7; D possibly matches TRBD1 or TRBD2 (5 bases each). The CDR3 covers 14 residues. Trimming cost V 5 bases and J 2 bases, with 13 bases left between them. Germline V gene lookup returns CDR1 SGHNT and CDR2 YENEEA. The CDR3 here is CASSASGQTYEQYF. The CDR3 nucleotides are TGTGCCAGCAGCGCTTCGGGGCAGACCTACGAGCAGTACTTC.

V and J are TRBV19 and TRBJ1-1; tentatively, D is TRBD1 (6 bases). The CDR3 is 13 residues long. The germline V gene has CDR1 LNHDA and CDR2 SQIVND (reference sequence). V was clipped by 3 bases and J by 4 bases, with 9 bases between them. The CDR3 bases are TGTGCCAGTAGTATGGGGGGCATCACTGAAGCTTTCTTT. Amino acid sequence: CASSMGGITEAFF.

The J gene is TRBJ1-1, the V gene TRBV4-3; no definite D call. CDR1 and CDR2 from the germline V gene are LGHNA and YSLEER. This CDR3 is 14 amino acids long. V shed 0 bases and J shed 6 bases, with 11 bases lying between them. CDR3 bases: TGCGCCAGCAGCCAAGATGTGACATCCGCTGAAGCTTTCTTT. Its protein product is CASSQDVTSAEAFF.

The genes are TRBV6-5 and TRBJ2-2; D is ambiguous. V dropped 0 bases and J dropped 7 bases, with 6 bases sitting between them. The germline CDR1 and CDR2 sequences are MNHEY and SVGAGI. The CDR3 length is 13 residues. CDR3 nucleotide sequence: TGTGCCAGCAGTTACTCGATGATCGGGGAGCTGTTTTTT. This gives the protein CASSYSMIGELFF.

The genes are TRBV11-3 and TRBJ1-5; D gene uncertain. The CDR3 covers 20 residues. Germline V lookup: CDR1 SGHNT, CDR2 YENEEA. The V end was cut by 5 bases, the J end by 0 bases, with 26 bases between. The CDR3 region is CASSPLSVGRQKYSNQPQHF. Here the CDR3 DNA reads TGTGCCAGCAGCCCTCTTTCCGTCGGACGGCAAAAATATAGCAATCAGCCCCAGCATTTT.

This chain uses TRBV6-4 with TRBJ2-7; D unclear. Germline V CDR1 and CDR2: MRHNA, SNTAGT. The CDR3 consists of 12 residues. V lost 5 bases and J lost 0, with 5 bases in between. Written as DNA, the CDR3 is TGTGCCAGCAGTACTTTCTCCTACGAGCAGTACTTC. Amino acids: CASSTFSYEQYF.

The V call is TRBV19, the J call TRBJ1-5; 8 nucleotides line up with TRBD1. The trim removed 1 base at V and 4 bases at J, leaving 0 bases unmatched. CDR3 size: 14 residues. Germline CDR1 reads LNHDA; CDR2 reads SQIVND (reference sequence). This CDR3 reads CASSIGQGNQPQHF. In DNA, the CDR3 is TGTGCCAGTAGTATAGGACAGGGGAATCAGCCCCAGCATTTT.

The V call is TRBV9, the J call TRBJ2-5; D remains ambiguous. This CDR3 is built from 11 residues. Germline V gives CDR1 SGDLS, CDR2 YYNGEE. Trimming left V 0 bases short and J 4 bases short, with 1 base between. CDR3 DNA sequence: TGTGCCAGCAGCGTAGCAGAGACCCAGTACTTC. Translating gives CASSVAETQYF.

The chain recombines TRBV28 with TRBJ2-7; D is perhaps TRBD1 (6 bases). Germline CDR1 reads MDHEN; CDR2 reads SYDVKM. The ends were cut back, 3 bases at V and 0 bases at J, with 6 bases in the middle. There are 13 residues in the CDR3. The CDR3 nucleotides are TGTGCCAGCAGTTTGGACAGCTCCTACGAGCAGTACTTC. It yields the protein CASSLDSSYEQYF.

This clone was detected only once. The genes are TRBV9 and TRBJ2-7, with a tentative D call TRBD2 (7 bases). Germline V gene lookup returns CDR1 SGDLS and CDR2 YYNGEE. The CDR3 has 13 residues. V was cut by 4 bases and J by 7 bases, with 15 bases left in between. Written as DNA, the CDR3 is TGTGCCAGCAGCACCGGCGGGGGCCTGGAGCAGTACTTC. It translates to CASSTGGGLEQYF.

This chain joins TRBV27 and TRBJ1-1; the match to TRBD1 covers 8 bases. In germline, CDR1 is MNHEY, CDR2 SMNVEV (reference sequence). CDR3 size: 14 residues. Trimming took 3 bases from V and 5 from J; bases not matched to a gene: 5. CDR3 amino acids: CASSFTGGGTEAFF. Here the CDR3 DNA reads TGTGCCAGCAGTTTTACAGGGGGTGGGACTGAAGCTTTCTTT.

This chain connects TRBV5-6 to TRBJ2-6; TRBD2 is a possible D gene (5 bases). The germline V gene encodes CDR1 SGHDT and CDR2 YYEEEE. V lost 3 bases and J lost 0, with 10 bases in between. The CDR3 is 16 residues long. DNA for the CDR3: TGTGCCAGCAGCTACCCGGGGTTCTCTGGGGCCAACGTCCTGACTTTC. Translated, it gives CASSYPGFSGANVLTF.

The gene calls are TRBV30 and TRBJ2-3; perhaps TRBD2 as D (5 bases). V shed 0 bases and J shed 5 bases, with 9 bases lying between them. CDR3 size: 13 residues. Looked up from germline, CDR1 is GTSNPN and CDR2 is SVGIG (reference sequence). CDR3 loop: CAWSVRERDTQYF. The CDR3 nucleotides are TGTGCCTGGAGTGTACGGGAAAGAGATACGCAGTATTTT.

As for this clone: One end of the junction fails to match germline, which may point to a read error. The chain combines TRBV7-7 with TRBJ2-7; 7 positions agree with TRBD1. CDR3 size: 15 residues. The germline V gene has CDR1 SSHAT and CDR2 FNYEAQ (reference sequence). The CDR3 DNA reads TGTGCTAGCAGCTTAGCCGGGGACAGCTCCTACGAGCAGTACTTC. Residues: CASSLAGDSSYEQYF.

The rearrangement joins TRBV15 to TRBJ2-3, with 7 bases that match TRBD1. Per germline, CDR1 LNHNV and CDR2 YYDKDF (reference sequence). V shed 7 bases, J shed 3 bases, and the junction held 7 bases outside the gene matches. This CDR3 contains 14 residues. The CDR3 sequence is CATMTGSSTDTQYF. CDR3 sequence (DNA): TGTGCCACCATGACAGGGTCCTCAACAGATACGCAGTATTTT.

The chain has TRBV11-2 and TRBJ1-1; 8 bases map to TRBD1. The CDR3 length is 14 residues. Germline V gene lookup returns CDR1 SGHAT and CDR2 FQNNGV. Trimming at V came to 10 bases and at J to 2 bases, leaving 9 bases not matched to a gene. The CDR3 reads CATRTGPSNTEAFF. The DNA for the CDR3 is TGTGCCACCAGGACAGGGCCTTCTAACACTGAAGCTTTCTTT.

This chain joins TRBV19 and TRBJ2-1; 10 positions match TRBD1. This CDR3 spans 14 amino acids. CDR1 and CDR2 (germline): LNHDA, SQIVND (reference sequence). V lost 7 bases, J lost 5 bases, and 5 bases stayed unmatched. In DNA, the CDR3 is TGTGCCAGTAAGGACAGGGGGGCAAACAATGAGCAGTTCTTC. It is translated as CASKDRGANNEQFF.

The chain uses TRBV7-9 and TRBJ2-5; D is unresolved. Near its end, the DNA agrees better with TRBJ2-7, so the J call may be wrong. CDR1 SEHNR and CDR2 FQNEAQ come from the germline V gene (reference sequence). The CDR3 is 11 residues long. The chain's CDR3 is CASKNAREQYF. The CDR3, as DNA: TGTGCCAGCAAAAACGCCCGCGAGCAGTACTTC.

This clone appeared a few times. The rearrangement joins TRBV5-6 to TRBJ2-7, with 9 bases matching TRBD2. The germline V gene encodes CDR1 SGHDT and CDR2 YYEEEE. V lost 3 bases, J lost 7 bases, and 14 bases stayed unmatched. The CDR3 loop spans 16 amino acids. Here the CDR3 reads CASSWEESSGRGEQYF. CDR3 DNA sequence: TGTGCCAGCAGCTGGGAGGAGAGTAGCGGGAGAGGAGAGCAGTACTTC. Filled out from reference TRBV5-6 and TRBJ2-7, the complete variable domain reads DAGVTQSPTHLIKTRGQQVTLRCSPKSGHDTVSWYQQALGQGPQFIFQYYEEEERQRGNFPDRFSGHQFPNYSSELNVNALLLGDSALYLCASSWEESSGRGEQYFGPGTRLTVT.

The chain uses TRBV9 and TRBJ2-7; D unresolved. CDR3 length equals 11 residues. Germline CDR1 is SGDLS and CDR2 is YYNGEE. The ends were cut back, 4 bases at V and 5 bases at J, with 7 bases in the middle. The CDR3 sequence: CASSRNHEQYF. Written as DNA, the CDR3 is TGTGCCAGCAGCCGGAACCACGAGCAGTACTTC. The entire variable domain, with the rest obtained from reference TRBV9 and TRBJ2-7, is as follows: DSGVTQTPKHLITATGQRVTLRCSPRSGDLSVYWYQQSLDQGLQFLIQYYNGEERAKGNILERFSAQQFPDLHSELNLSSLELGDSALYFCASSRNHEQYFGPGTRLTVT.

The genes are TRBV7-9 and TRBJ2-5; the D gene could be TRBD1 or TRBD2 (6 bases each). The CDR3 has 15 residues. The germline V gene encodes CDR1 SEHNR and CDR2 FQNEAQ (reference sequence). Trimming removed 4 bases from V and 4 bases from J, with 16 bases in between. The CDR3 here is CASSSEGGRVETQYF. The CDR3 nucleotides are TGTGCCAGCAGCTCCGAGGGGGGAAGGGTAGAGACCCAGTACTTC.